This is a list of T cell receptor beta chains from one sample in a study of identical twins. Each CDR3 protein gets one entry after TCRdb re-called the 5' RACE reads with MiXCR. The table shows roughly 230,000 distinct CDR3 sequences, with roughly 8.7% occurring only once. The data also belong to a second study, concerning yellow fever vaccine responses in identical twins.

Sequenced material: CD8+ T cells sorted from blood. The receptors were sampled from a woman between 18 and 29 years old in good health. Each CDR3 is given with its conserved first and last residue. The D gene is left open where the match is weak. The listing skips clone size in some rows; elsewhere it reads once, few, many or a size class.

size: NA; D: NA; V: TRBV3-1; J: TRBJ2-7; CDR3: CASSRAGTDYEQYF; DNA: TGTGCCAGCAGCCGAGCCGGGACGGACTACGAGCAGTACTTC
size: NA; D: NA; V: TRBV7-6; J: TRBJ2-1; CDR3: CASSVNYNEQFF; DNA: TGTGCCAGCAGCGTGAACTACAATGAGCAGTTCTTC
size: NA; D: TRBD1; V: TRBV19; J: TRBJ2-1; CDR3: CASSPSRDRGLYNEQFF; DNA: TGTGCCAGTAGTCCCAGCCGGGACAGGGGGCTCTACAATGAGCAGTTCTTC
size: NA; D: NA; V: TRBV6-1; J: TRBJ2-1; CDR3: CASRGQRNEQFF; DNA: TGTGCCAGCAGGGGGCAACGGAATGAGCAGTTCTTC
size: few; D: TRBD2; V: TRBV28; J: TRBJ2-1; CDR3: CASSLETSGGSYNEQFF; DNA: TGTGCCAGCAGTTTAGAAACTAGCGGAGGCTCCTACAATGAGCAGTTCTTC
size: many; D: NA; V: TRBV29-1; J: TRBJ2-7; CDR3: CSVGTIIQGGYEQYF; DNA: TGCAGCGTTGGGACGATCATCCAGGGGGGCTACGAGCAGTACTTC
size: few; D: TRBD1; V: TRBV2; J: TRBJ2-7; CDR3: CASSEGDRSYSYEQYF; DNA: TGTGCCAGCAGTGAAGGGGACAGGTCCTACTCCTACGAGCAGTACTTC
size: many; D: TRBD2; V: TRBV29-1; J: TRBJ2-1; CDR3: CSVEDRGLESNEQFF; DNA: TGCAGCGTTGAAGATAGGGGACTAGAGTCCAATGAGCAGTTCTTC
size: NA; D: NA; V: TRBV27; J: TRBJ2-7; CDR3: CASGFPEQYF; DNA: TGTGCCAGCGGATTCCCCGAGCAGTACTTC
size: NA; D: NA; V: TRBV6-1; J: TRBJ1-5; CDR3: CASSPTQSSNQPQHF; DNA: TGTGCCAGCAGTCCCACTCAGAGTTCCAATCAGCCCCAGCATTTT
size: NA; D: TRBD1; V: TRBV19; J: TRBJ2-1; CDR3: CASSIGQGLAYNEQFF; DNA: TGTGCCAGTAGTATCGGACAGGGCTTAGCCTACAATGAGCAGTTCTTC
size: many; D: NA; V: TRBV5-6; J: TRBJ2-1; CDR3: CASSLGQRWNEQFF; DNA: TGTGCCAGCAGCTTGGGCCAGAGGTGGAATGAGCAGTTCTTC
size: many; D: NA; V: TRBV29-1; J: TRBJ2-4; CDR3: CSVVLVVAKNIQYF; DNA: TGCAGCGTTGTACTCGTGGTAGCCAAAAACATTCAGTACTTC
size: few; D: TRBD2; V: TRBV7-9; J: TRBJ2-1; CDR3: CASSPLAGGNYNEQFF; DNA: TGTGCCAGCAGCCCTCTAGCGGGAGGGAACTACAATGAGCAGTTCTTC
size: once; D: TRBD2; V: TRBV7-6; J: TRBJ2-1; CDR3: CASSPAGGGGAYNEQFF; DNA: TGTGCCAGCAGCCCCGCCGGGGGCGGGGGGGCCTACAATGAGCAGTTCTTC
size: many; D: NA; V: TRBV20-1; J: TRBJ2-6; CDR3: CSARTPVWSGANVLTF; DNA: TGCAGTGCTAGAACTCCAGTTTGGTCTGGGGCCAACGTCCTGACTTTC
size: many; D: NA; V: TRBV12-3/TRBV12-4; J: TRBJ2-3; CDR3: CASSPGTSHTDTQYF; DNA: TGTGCCAGCAGTCCCGGGACATCTCATACAGATACGCAGTATTTT
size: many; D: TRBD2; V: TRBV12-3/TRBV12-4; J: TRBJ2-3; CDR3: CASSPGLVEADTQYF; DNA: TGTGCCAGCAGTCCGGGACTAGTTGAGGCAGATACGCAGTATTTT
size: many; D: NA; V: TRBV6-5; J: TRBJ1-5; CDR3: CASSYSRGPQHF; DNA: TGTGCCAGCAGTTACTCCCGAGGGCCCCAGCATTTT
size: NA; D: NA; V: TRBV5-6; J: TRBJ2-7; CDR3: CASSPGFLGGDLYEQYF; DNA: TGTGCCAGCAGCCCCGGGTTCCTAGGGGGGGACCTCTACGAGCAGTACTTC
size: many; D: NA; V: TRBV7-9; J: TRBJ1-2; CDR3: CASSSPGGRYTF; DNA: TGTGCCAGCAGCTCCCCGGGAGGGCGCTACACCTTC
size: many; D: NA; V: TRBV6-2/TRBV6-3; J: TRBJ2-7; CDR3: CASSYSQRPSYEQYF; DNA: TGTGCCAGCAGTTACTCCCAGCGGCCTTCCTACGAGCAGTACTTC
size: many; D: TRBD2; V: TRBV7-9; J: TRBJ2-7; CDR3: CASSLVTSGAYEQYF; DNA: TGTGCCAGCAGCTTGGTAACCAGCGGGGCCTACGAGCAGTACTTC
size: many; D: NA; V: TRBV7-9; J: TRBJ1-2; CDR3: CASSFFVGNYGYTF; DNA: TGTGCCAGCAGCTTTTTCGTAGGCAACTATGGCTACACCTTC
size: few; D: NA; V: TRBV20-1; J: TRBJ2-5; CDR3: CSAAQVGETQYF; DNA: TGCAGTGCGGCTCAAGTGGGTGAGACCCAGTACTTC
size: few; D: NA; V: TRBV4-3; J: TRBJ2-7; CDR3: CASSQDQVYAPWQYF; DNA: TGCGCCAGCAGCCAAGATCAGGTCTACGCTCCCTGGCAGTACTTC
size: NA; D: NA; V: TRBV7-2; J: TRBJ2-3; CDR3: CASSLLGSGDTQYF; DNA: TGTGCCAGCAGCTTACTCGGGAGTGGAGATACGCAGTATTTT
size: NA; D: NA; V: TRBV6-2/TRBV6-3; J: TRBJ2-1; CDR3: CASSYLHEQFF; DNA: TGTGCCAGCAGTTACCTCCATGAGCAGTTCTTC
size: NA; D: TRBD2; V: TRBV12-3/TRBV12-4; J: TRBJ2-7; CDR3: CASTTGTRGYEQYF; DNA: TGTGCCAGCACGACCGGGACTAGAGGATACGAGCAGTACTTC
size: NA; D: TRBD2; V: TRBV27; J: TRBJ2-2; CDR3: CASSIRLAGDSGELFF; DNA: TGTGCCAGCAGTATTCGACTAGCGGGAGATTCTGGGGAGCTGTTTTTT